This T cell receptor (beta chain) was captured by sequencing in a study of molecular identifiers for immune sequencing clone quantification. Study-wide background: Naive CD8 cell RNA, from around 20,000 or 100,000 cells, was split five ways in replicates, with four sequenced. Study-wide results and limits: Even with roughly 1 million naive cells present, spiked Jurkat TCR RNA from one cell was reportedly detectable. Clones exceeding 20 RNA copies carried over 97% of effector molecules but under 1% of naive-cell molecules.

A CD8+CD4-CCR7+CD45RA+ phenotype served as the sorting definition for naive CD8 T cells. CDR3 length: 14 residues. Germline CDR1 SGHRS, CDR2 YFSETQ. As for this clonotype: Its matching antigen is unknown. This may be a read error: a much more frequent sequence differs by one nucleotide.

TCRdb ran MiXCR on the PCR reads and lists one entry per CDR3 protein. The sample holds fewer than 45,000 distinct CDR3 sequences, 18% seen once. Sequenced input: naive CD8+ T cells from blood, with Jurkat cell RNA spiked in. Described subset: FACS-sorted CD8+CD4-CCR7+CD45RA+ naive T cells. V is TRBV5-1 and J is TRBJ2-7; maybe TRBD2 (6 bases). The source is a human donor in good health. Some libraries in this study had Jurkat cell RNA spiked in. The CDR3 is CASSLHGSDYEQHF. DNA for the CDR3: TGCGCCAGCAGCTTGCACGGATCGGACTACGAGCAGCACTTC. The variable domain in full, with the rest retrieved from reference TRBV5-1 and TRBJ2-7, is KAGVTQTPRYLIKTRGQQVTLSCSPISGHRSVSWYQQTPGQGLQFLFEYFSETQRNKGNFPGRFSGRQFSNSRSEMNVSTLELGDSALYLCASSLHGSDYEQHFGPGTRLTVT.